Listed below are T cell receptor beta chains from one sample, sequenced in a study of control samples from healthy donors and cancer patients. Generated by immunoSEQ multiplex PCR, the TCRdb table keeps only in-frame clones and is missing some. The repertoire holds 130,000 to 150,000 clones, with 90% to 95% as singletons. Specimen: PBMCs. Source of these receptors: a man aged 55-75 years with colorectal cancer. The CDR3 runs from the conserved cysteine through the conserved F or W. Fields, in order: J gene, D gene, V gene, CDR3 protein, CDR3 DNA. The D gene is left open where the match is weak.

>TRBJ1-2|TRBD1|TRBV5-6
CASSSGQGQGSNYGYTF
TGTGCCAGCAGCTCCGGACAGGGGCAGGGATCTAACTATGGCTACACCTTC
>TRBJ1-6|TRBD1|TRBV9
CASRGDRDDYNSPLHF
TGTGCCAGCAGGGGGGACAGGGATGATTATAATTCACCCCTCCACTTT
>TRBJ1-1|TRBD1|TRBV6-5
CASSYGSDRTPFF
TGTGCCAGCAGTTACGGGTCGGACAGGACACCTTTCTTT
>TRBJ2-4|NA|TRBV25-1
CASSEGPGTQNIQYF
TGTGCCAGCAGTGAAGGACCCGGGACACAAAACATTCAGTACTTC
>TRBJ1-3|NA|TRBV28
CASSNRYRANSGNTIYF
TGTGCCAGCAGTAACAGGTACAGGGCAAACTCTGGAAACACCATATATTTT
>TRBJ2-3|TRBD2|TRBV9
CASSRSGGPSTDTQYF
TGTGCCAGCAGCCGTAGCGGGGGGCCTAGCACAGATACGCAGTATTTT
>TRBJ1-2|NA|TRBV7-9
CASSLAGATQRTNYGYTF
TGTGCCAGCAGCTTAGCTGGCGCTACACAGAGAACTAACTATGGCTACACCTTC
>TRBJ2-1|NA|TRBV30
CAWSRVTETEQFF
TGTGCCTGGAGTCGGGTAACGGAGACTGAGCAGTTCTTC
>TRBJ2-3|TRBD2|TRBV24-1
CATSDLAGGPGDTQYF
TGTGCCACCAGTGATTTAGCGGGGGGCCCGGGAGATACGCAGTATTTT
>TRBJ1-2|NA|TRBV28
CASSLTGTEIYGYTF
TGTGCCAGCAGTTTAACCGGGACGGAGATCTATGGCTACACCTTC
>TRBJ1-6|TRBD1|TRBV5-1
CASSLWGQGNSPLHF
TGCGCCAGCAGCTTGTGGGGACAGGGGAATTCACCCCTCCACTTT
>TRBJ1-3|NA|TRBV5-8
CASSPRGNKAGNTIYF
TGTGCCAGCAGCCCCAGGGGTAATAAGGCTGGAAACACCATATATTTT
>TRBJ1-1|NA|TRBV30
CAWSRNVGTEAFF
TGTGCCTGGAGTAGAAATGTAGGTACTGAAGCTTTCTTT
>TRBJ2-3|NA|TRBV7-6
CASSSNSGTSTDTQYF
TGTGCCAGCAGCTCAAATTCCGGGACTAGCACAGATACGCAGTATTTT
>TRBJ2-2|NA|TRBV9
CASSVEAVNTGELFF
TGTGCCAGCAGCGTAGAGGCGGTAAACACCGGGGAGCTGTTTTTT
>TRBJ1-1|NA|TRBV6-5
CASLGHNTEAFF
TGTGCCAGCCTAGGACACAACACTGAAGCTTTCTTT
>TRBJ1-1|TRBD1|TRBV7-2
CASSPQGVMNTEAFF
TGTGCCAGCAGCCCACAGGGGGTCATGAACACTGAAGCTTTCTTT
>TRBJ2-1|NA|TRBV6-5
CASTKGGAYYNEQFF
TGTGCCAGCACCAAGGGGGGGGCTTACTACAATGAGCAGTTCTTC
>TRBJ2-7|TRBD1|TRBV5-4
CASSLAGQGIKQYF
TGTGCCAGCAGCTTGGCGGGACAGGGAATCAAGCAGTACTTC
>TRBJ2-1|TRBD2|TRBV5-1
CASSLAGGHSYNEQFF
TGCGCCAGCAGCTTAGCGGGGGGACACTCCTACAATGAGCAGTTCTTC
>TRBJ2-7|NA|TRBV11-2
CASSLASTLYEQYF
TGTGCCAGCAGCTTAGCCTCGACCCTTTACGAGCAGTACTTC
>TRBJ1-5|TRBD1|TRBV15
CATSRDRTGINYSNQPQHF
TGTGCCACCAGCAGAGATAGGACAGGGATCAACTATAGCAATCAGCCCCAGCATTTT
>TRBJ2-7|TRBD1|TRBV5-6
CASSGDRGEQYF
TGTGCCAGCAGCGGGGACAGGGGCGAGCAGTACTTC
>TRBJ2-3|TRBD1|TRBV6-2/TRBV6-3
CASSPPGGSTDTQYF
TGTGCCAGCAGTCCCCCAGGGGGAAGTACAGATACGCAGTATTTT